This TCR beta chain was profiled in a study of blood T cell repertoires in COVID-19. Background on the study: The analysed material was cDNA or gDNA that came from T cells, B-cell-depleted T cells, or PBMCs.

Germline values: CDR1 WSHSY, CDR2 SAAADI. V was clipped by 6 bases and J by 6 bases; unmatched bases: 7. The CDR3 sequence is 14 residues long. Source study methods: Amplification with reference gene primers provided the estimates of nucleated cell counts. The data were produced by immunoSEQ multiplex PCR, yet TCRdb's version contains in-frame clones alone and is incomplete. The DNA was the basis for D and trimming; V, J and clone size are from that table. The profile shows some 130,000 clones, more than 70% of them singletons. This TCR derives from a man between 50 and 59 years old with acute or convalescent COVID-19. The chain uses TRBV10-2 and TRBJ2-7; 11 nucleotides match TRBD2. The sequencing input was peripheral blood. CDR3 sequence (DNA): TGCGCCAGCAGACGCGGGACTAGCGGCTTCGAGCAGTACTTC. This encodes CASRRGTSGFEQYF.